This T cell receptor beta chain stems from a study of patients and donors after allogeneic stem cell transplantation. This clonotype appeared a few times. TCRdb recomputed calls from the RT-PCR reads with MiXCR, one row per CDR3 protein. The sample includes approximately 140,000 distinct CDR3 sequences, over 30% of them seen just once. Germline CDR1 reads DFQATT; CDR2 reads SNEGSKA (reference sequence). Trimming took off 6 bases at V and 8 bases at J, with 10 bases between the two ends. The length of the CDR3 is 11 residues. J is TRBJ1-4 and V is TRBV20-1; no reliable D call. The sample consisted of blood, either unsorted or a sorted T cell fraction (not recorded which). The receptor was derived from a human donor who was either an allogeneic HSCT recipient or a stem cell or donor lymphocyte infusion donor (not recorded which). It is not recorded whose cells these are; they may come from a transplant donor. The CDR3 is CSAHAGEKLFF. The CDR3 nucleotides read TGCAGTGCGCATGCGGGGGAAAAACTGTTTTTT.